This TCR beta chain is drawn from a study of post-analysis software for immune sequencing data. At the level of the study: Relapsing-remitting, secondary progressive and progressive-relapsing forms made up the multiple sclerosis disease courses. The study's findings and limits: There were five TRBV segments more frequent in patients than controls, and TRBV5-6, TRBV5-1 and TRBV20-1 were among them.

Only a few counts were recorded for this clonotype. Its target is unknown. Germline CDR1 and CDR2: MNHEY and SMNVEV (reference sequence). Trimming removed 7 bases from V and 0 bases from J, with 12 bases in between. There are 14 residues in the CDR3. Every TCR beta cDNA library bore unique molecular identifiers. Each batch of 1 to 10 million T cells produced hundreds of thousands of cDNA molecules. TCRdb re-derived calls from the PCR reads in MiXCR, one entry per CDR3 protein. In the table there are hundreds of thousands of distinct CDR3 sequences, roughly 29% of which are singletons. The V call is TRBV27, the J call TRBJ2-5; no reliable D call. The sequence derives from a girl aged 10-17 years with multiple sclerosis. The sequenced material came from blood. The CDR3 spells CASNTDGNQETQYF. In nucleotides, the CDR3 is TGTGCCAGCAACACGGACGGAAACCAAGAGACCCAGTACTTC.